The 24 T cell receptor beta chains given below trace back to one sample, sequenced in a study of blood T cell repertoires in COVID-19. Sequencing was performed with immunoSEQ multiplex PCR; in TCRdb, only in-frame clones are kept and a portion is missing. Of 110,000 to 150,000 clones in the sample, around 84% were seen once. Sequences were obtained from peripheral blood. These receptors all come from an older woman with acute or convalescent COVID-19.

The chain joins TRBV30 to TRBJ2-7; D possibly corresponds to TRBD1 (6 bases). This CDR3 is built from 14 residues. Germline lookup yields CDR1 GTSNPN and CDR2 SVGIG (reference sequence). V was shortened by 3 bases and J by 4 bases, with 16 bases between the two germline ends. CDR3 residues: CAWSVGGQGYEQYF. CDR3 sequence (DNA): TGTGCCTGGAGCGTCGGCGGGCAGGGGTACGAGCAGTACTTC.

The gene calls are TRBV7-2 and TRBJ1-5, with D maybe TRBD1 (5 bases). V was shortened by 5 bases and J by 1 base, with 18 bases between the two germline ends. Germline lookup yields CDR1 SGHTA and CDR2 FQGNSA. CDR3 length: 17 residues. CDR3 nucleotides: TGTGCCAGCAGCCCAAATGGACACACTAACAGCAATCAGCCCCAGCATTTT. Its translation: CASSPNGHTNSNQPQHF.

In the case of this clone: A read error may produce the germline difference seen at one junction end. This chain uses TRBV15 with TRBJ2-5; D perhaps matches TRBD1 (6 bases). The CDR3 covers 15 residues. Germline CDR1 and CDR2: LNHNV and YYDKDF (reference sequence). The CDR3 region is CATSRDRQVQGTQYF. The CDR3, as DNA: TGTGCCACCAGCAGGGACAGACAGGTCCAAGGGACCCAGTACTTC.

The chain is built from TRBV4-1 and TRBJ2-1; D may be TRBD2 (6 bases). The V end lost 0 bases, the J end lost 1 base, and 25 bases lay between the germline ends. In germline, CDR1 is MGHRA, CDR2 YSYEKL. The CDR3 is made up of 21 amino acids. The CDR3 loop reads CASSQETLALTRDPSYNEQFF. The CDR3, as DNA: TGCGCCAGCAGCCAAGAAACACTAGCCTTGACCCGCGACCCATCCTACAATGAGCAGTTCTTC.

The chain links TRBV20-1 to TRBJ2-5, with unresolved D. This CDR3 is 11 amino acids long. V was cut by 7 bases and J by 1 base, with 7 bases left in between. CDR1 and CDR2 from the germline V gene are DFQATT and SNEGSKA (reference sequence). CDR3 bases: TGCAGTGTGGGCCTCCAAGAGACCCAGTACTTC. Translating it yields CSVGLQETQYF.

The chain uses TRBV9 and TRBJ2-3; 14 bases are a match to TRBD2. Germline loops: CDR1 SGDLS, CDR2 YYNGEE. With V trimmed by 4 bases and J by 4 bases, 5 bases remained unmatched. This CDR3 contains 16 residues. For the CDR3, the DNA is TGTGCCAGCAGCCGTGGACTAGCGGGGGGTGCAGATACGCAGTATTTT. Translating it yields CASSRGLAGGADTQYF.

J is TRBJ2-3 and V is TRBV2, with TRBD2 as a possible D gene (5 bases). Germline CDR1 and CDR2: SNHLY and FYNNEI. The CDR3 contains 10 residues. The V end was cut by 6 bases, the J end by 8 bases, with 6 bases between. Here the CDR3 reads CASRLVTQYF. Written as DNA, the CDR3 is TGTGCCAGCAGACTAGTTACGCAGTATTTT.

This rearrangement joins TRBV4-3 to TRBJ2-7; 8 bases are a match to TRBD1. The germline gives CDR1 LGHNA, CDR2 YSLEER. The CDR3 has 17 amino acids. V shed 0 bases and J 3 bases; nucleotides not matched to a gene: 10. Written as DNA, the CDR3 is TGCGCCAGCAGCCAAGATGCCCGACAGGGGCTAAGCTACGAGCAGTACTTC. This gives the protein CASSQDARQGLSYEQYF.

This CDR3 reads CASRGVGDTQYF. Written as DNA, the CDR3 is TGCGCCAGCAGAGGGGTTGGAGATACGCAGTATTTT. The chain has TRBV5-1 and TRBJ2-3; D is perhaps TRBD1 (5 bases). Germline values: CDR1 SGHRS, CDR2 YFSETQ. The CDR3 length is 12 residues. Deletions cut 5 bases from V and 5 bases from J, with 9 bases between.

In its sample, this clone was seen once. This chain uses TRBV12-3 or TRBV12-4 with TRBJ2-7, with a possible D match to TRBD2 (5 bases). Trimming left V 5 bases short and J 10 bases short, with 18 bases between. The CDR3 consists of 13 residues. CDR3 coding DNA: TGTGCCAGCAGTCCCGGAGGTCTCGGATTCCAGTACTTC. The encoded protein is CASSPGGLGFQYF.

In nucleotides, the CDR3 is TGTGCCAGCAGCGTAGATCTAGCGGGGGGGCTTAAAGATACGCAGTATTTT. It translates to CASSVDLAGGLKDTQYF. The chain is built from TRBV9 and TRBJ2-3, with 12 bases identical to TRBD2. The V gene's germline CDR1 is SGDLS and CDR2 YYNGEE. This CDR3 region has 17 residues. V lost 0 bases and J lost 5; bases outside the gene matches: 7.

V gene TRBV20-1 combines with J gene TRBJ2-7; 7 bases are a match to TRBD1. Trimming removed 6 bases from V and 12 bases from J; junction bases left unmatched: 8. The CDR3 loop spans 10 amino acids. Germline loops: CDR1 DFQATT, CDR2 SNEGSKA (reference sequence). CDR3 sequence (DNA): TGCAGTGCAACCGGGACAGAACTGTACTTC. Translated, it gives CSATGTELYF.

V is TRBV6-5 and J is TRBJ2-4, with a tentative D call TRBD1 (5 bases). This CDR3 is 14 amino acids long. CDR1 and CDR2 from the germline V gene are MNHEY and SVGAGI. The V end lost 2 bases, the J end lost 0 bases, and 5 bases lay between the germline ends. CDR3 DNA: TGTGCCAGCAGTTACACAGGAGCCAAAAACATTCAGTACTTC. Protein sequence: CASSYTGAKNIQYF.

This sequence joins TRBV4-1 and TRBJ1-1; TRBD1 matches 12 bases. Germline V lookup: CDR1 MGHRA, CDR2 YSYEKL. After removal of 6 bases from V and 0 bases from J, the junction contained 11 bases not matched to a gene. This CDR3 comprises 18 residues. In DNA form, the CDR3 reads TGCGCCAGCAGGCAGAACGGAGGGACAGGGGGCTTGAACACTGAAGCTTTCTTT. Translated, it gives CASRQNGGTGGLNTEAFF.

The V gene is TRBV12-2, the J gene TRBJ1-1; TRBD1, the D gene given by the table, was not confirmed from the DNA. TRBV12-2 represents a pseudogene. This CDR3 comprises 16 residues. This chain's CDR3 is CASRLAPTGADTEAFF. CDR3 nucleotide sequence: TGTGCAAGTCGCTTAGCCCCTACAGGGGCGGACACTGAAGCTTTCTTT.

The CDR3 loop is CASSLRTSGEQYF. The CDR3 DNA follows: TGTGCCAGCAGCCTTAGGACATCCGGGGAGCAGTACTTC. V and J are TRBV3-1 (or the pseudogene TRBV3-2) and TRBJ2-7, with D maybe TRBD1 (5 bases). CDR1 is LGHDT, CDR2 YNNKEL, per germline (reference sequence). There are 13 residues in the CDR3. V lost 4 bases, J lost 7 bases, and 14 bases lay in between.

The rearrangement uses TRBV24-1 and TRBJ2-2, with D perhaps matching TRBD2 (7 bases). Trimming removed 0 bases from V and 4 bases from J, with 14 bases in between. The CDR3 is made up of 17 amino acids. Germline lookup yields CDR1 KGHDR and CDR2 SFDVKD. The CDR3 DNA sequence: TGTGCCACCAGTGATTTGTGGGGGGGGCCGGGCACCGGGGAGCTGTTTTTT. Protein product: CATSDLWGGPGTGELFF.

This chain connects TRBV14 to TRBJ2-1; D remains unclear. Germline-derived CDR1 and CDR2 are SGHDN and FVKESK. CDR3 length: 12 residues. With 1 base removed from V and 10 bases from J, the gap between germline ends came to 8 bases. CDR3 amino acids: CASSQVTVEQFF. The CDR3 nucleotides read TGTGCCAGCAGCCAAGTTACGGTGGAGCAGTTCTTC.

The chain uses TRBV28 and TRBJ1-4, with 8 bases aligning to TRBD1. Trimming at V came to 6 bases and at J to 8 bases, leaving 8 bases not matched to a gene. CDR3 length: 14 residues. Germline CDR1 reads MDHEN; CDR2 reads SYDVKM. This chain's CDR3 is CASSPDRGGEKLFF. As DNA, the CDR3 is TGTGCCAGCAGCCCAGACAGGGGAGGCGAAAAACTGTTTTTT.

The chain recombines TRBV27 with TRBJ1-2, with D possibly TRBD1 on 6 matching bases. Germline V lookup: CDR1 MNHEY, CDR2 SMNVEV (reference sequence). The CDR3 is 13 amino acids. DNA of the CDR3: TGTGCTGCGAGGAAGGGGGGGAACTATGGCTACACCTTC. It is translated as CAARKGGNYGYTF.

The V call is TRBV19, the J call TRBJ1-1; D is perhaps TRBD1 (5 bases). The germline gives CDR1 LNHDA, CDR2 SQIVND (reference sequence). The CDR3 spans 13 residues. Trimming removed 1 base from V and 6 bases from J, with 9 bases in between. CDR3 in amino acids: CASSIGGLSEAFF. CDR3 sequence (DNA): TGTGCCAGTAGTATAGGGGGACTCTCTGAAGCTTTCTTT. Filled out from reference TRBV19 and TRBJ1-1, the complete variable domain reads DGGITQSPKYLFRKEGQNVTLSCEQNLNHDAMYWYRQDPGQGLRLIYYSQIVNDFQKGDIAEGYSVSREKKESFPLTVTSAQKNPTAFYLCASSIGGLSEAFFGQGTRLTVV.

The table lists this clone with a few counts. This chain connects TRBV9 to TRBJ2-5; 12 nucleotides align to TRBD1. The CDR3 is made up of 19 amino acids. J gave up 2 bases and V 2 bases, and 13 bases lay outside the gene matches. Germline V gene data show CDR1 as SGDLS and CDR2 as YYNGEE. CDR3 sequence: CASSVHPGQGAGGQETQYF. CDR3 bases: TGTGCCAGCAGCGTCCATCCGGGACAGGGGGCAGGAGGGCAAGAGACCCAGTACTTC.

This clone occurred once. CDR3 in DNA: TGTGCCAGCAGCTTAAACGTCCCGGGGAATGAGCAGTTCTTC. It encodes CASSLNVPGNEQFF. The V gene is TRBV11-3, the J gene TRBJ2-1; weak D call: TRBD2 (5 bases). The ends were cut back, 2 bases at V and 7 bases at J, with 12 bases in the middle. The CDR3 is made up of 14 amino acids. The germline V gene encodes CDR1 SGHNT and CDR2 YENEEA.

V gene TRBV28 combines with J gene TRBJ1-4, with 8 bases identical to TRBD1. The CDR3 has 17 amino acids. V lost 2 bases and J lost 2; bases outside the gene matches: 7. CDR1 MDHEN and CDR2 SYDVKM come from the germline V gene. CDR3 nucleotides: TGTGCCAGCAGTTTAGGACAGGGTAGGGAGACTAATGAAAAACTGTTTTTT. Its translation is CASSLGQGRETNEKLFF. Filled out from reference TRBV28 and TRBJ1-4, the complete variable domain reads DVKVTQSSRYLVKRTGEKVFLECVQDMDHENMFWYRQDPGLGLRLIYFSYDVKMKEKGDIPEGYSVSREKKERFSLILESASTNQTSMYLCASSLGQGRETNEKLFFGSGTQLSVL.